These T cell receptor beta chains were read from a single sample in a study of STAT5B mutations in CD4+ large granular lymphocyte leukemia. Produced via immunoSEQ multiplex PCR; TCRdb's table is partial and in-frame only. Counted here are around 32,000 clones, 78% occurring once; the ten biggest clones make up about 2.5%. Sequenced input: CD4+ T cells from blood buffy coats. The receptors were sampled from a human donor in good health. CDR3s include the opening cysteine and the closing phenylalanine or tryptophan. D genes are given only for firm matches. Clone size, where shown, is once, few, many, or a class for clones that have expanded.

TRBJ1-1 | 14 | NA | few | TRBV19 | TGTGCCAGTAGTCCGAGGACAGTCAACACTGAAGCTTTCTTT | CASSPRTVNTEAFF
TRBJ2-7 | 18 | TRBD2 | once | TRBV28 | TGTGCCAGCAGTTTATTGAGACTAGCGGGGGGCTTCTCCTACGAGCAGTACTTC | CASSLLRLAGGFSYEQYF
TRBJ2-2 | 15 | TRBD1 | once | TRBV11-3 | TGTGCCAGCAGCCCTGGACAGGGGGCCACCGGGGAGCTGTTTTTT | CASSPGQGATGELFF
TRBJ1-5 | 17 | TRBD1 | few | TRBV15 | TGTGCCACCAGCACCACAGACAGGGAGTATAGCAATCAGCCCCAGCATTTT | CATSTTDREYSNQPQHF
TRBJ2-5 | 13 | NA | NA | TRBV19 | TGTGCCACCCAGGGACTCCCAGATGGGGCCCAGTACTTC | CATQGLPDGAQYF
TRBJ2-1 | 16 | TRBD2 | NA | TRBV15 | TGTGCCACCAGCAGAGACACTAGCGGGGGCCACAATGAGCAGTTCTTC | CATSRDTSGGHNEQFF
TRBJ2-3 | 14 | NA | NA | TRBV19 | TGTGCCAGCCAATCCGGGCCTAGCACAGATACGCAGTATTTT | CASQSGPSTDTQYF
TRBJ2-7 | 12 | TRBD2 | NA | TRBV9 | TGTGTCGGCGGGAGGACTCCCGCGGGGCAGTACTTC | CVGGRTPAGQYF
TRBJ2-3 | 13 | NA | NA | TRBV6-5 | TGTGCCAGCAGTTACTCTTACACAGATACGCAGTATTTT | CASSYSYTDTQYF
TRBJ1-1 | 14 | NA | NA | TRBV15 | TGTGCCACCAGCAGAGATCTTATGACGGCTGAAGCTTTCTTT | CATSRDLMTAEAFF
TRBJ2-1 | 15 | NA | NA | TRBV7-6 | TGTGCCAGCAGCTTAGGAGTAGTACCGGCGAATGAGCAGTTCTTC | CASSLGVVPANEQFF
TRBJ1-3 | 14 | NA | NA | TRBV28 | TGTGCCAGCAGGGGGGGGGACTTAGGAAACACCATATATTTT | CASRGGDLGNTIYF
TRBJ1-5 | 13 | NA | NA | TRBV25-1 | TGTGCCAGCAGTGAAGGGGACTATCAGCCCCAGCATTTT | CASSEGDYQPQHF
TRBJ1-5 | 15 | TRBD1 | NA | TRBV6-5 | TGTGCCAGCAGTTACTCCGTACAGGGGTCTCAGCCCCAGCATTTT | CASSYSVQGSQPQHF
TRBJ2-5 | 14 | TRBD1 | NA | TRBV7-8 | TGTGCCAGCAGCTTAGGGGACAGGGGGGAGACCCAGTACTTC | CASSLGDRGETQYF
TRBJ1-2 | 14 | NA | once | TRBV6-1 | TGTGCCAGCAGTGTGGAGGTTTCTTCCTATGGCTACACCTTC | CASSVEVSSYGYTF
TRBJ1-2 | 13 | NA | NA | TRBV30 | TGTGCCTGGAAGGACAAGACTAACTATGGCTACACCTTC | CAWKDKTNYGYTF
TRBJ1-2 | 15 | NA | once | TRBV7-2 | TGTGCCAGCAGCTTAGCGAATCCAGGGGAATATGGCTACACCTTC | CASSLANPGEYGYTF
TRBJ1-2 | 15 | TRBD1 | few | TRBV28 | TGTGCCAGCAGTTGGGGACAGGCCACTCACTATGGCTACACCTTC | CASSWGQATHYGYTF
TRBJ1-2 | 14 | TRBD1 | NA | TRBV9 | TGTGCCAGCAGCGTAGGGGACAGGGGCCGTGGCTACACCTTC | CASSVGDRGRGYTF
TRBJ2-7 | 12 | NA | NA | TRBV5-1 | TGCGCCAGCAGCTTGGAAGGTTACGAGCAGTACTTC | CASSLEGYEQYF
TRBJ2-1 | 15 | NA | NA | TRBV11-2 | TGTGCCAGCAGCGTGGACCGTAGCTCCTACAATGAGCAGTTCTTC | CASSVDRSSYNEQFF
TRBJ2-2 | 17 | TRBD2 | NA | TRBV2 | TGTGCCAGCAGTTATTTAGCGGGGGGGCTCGGCACCGGGGAGCTGTTTTTT | CASSYLAGGLGTGELFF
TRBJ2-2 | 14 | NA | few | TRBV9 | TGTGCCAGCAGCGGAACAGGGTACACCGGGGAGCTGTTTTTT | CASSGTGYTGELFF
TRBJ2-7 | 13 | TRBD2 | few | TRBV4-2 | TGTGCCAGCAGCCCCCAGCGGGGCGACGAGCAGTACTTC | CASSPQRGDEQYF
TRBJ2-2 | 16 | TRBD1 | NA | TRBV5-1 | TGCGCCAGCAGCTCCGCACGGGACAGGGCGATCGGGGAGCTGTTTTTT | CASSSARDRAIGELFF
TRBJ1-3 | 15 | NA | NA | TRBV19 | TGTGCCAGTAGTATCCCGGGGACACCTGGAAACACCATATATTTT | CASSIPGTPGNTIYF
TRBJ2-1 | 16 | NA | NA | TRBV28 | TGTGCCAGCAGTTCCCCCGCCGGGGCCAGCGGCGATGAGCAGTTCTTC | CASSSPAGASGDEQFF
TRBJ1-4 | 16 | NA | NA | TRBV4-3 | TGCGCCAGCAGCCGAAGGGGGGAGACCACTAATGAAAAACTGTTTTTT | CASSRRGETTNEKLFF
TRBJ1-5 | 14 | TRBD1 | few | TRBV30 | TGTGCCTGGAGGGGGACAGGGCCCAATCAGCCCCAGCATTTT | CAWRGTGPNQPQHF
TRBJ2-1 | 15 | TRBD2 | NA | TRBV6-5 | TGTGCCAGCAGCCCTAGCGGGGGGACAAGAAATGAGCAGTTCTTC | CASSPSGGTRNEQFF
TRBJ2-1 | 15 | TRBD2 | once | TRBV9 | TGTGCCAGCAGGACCGGGACTAGCCGAACCAATGAGCAGTTCTTC | CASRTGTSRTNEQFF
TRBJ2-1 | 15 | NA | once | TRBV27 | TGTGCCAGCAGTCGGGCGGGAATCTCCTACAATGAGCAGTTCTTC | CASSRAGISYNEQFF
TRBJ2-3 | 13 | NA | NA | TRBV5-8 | TGTGCCAGCGGGGCAGGGTATACAGATACGCAGTATTTT | CASGAGYTDTQYF
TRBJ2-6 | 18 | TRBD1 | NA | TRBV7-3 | TGTGCCAGCAGCTCAGCCCGGGACAGGAACTCTGGGGCCAACGTCCTGACTTTC | CASSSARDRNSGANVLTF
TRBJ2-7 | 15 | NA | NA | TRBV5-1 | TGCGCCAGCAGCCCGGGGGGGACAGGGACACACGAGCAGTACTTC | CASSPGGTGTHEQYF
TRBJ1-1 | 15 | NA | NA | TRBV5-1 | TGCGCCAGCAGCCCTCGGGACTTGATGGGCACTGAAGCTTTCTTT | CASSPRDLMGTEAFF
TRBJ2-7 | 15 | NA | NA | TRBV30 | TGTGCCTGGAGTGTGGGGAGTAGGAGCTCCTACGAGCAGTACTTC | CAWSVGSRSSYEQYF
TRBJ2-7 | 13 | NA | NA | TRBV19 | TGTGCCAGTAGTATAGATAGAAGGTACGAGCAGTACTTC | CASSIDRRYEQYF
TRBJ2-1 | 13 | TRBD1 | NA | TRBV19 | TGTGCCAGTAGGGGACAGGGGGTATATGAGCAGTTCTTC | CASRGQGVYEQFF
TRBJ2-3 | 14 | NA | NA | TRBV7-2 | TGTGCCAGCACCACGGGGTTCCTTTCGGATACGCAGTATTTT | CASTTGFLSDTQYF
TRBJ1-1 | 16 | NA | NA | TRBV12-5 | TGTGCTAGTGGTCCCATGACTTTGGACTTTACCACTGAAGCTTTCTTT | CASGPMTLDFTTEAFF
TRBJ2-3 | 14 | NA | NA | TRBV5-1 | TGCGCCAGCAGCTTGGCACAAGGCACAGATACGCAGTATTTT | CASSLAQGTDTQYF
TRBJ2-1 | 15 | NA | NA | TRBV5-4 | TGTGCCAGCAGCTTGCTCCCCGGGGGTTACAATGAGCAGTTCTTC | CASSLLPGGYNEQFF
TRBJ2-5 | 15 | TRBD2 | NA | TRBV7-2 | TGTGCCAGCAGCTTTCAGGGAGGGATACAAGAGACCCAGTACTTC | CASSFQGGIQETQYF
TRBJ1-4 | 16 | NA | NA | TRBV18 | TGTGCCAGCTCACCAAACTCTGGGGCATTAGGGGAAAAACTGTTTTTT | CASSPNSGALGEKLFF
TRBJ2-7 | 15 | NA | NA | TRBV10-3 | TGTGCCATCAGTGAGCTCTGGCGGGGATCCTACGAGCAGTACTTC | CAISELWRGSYEQYF
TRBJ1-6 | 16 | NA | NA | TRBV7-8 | TGTGCCAGCAGCCCCGCCTCCCCGGACGGACATTCACCCCTCCACTTT | CASSPASPDGHSPLHF
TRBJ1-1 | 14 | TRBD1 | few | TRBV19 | TGTGCCAGTAGTACGTGGACAGGGGACACTGAAGCTTTCTTT | CASSTWTGDTEAFF
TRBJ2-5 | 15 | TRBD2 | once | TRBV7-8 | TGTGCCAGCAGTAACCAGGTAGCGGGTTTCCAGACCCAGTACTTC | CASSNQVAGFQTQYF
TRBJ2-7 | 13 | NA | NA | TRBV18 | TGTGCCAGCTCACTATCAAACTCCTACGAGCAGTACTTC | CASSLSNSYEQYF
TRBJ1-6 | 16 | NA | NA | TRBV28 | TGTGCCAGCAGACCAGAGGGGGAATCCCTGGACTCACCCCTCCACTTT | CASRPEGESLDSPLHF
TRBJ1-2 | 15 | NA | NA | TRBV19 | TGTGCCAGTAATCCGAACCGAGCAGGGATGGGGGGCTACACCTTC | CASNPNRAGMGGYTF
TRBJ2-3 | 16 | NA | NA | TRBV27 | TGTGCCAGCAACCCACCCTGGGGGGCAAGAATAGATACGCAGTATTTT | CASNPPWGARIDTQYF
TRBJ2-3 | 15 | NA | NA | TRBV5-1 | TGCGCCAGCAGCCCCCCCTGGGGCAGCACAGATACGCAGTATTTT | CASSPPWGSTDTQYF
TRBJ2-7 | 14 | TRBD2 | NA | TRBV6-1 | TGTGCCAGCAAGGAGGGAGGGAAAGCCTACGAGCAGTACTTC | CASKEGGKAYEQYF
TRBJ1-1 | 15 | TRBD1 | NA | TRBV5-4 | TGTGCCAGCAGCCACCGGGACAGGGGGCTCACTGAAGCTTTCTTT | CASSHRDRGLTEAFF
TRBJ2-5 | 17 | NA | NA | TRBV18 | TGTGCCAGCTCACCACCAAAGGGAGTTTGGCCCGAAGAGACCCAGTACTTC | CASSPPKGVWPEETQYF
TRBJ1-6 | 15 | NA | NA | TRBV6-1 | TGTGCCAGCAGTGACCAGAGCTCCTATAATTCACCCCTCCACTTT | CASSDQSSYNSPLHF